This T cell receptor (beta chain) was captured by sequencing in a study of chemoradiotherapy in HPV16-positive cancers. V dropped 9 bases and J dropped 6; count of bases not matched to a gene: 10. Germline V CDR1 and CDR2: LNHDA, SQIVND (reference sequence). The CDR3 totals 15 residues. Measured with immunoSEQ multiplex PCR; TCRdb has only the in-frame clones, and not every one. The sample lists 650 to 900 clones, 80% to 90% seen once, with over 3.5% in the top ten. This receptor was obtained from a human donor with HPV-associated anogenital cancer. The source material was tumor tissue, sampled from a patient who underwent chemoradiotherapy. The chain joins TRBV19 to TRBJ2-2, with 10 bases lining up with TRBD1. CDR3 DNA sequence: TGTGCCAGCGGAACCGGGACAGGGGTGGCCGGGGAGCTGTTTTTT. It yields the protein CASGTGTGVAGELFF.